One T cell receptor (beta chain) is described in this entry. The antigen remains unidentified. The TCR beta libraries were generated through quantitative 5'-RACE incorporating molecular barcodes. TCRdb analysed the 5' RACE reads with MiXCR anew, one entry per CDR3 protein. This sample has about 190,000 distinct CDR3 sequences; approximately 13% occur once, and the top ten carry 11%. These data come from a study of CD8 T cells in ankylosing spondylitis. This CDR3 spans 15 amino acids. Germline CDR1 is LGHNA and CDR2 is YSLEER. The V end was cut by 0 bases, the J end by 4 bases, with 9 bases between. The study, taken as a whole, reports: Peripheral blood samples showed relatively rare disease-linked clones, and these clones were CD8+.

The receptor comes from a female donor with ankylosing spondylitis or in good health (not recorded which). Sequences were obtained from blood, either unsorted or a sorted T cell fraction (not recorded which). The chain links TRBV4-3 to TRBJ1-4; D not certain. The CDR3 protein is CASSQDGPGNEKLFF. Here the CDR3 DNA reads TGCGCCAGCAGCCAAGATGGGCCCGGTAATGAAAAACTGTTTTTT.